This T cell receptor beta chain appears in the sequencing data of a study of blood T cell repertoires in COVID-19. Study-wide context: COVID-19 samples collected from the United States, Italy and Spain covered acute and convalescent phases. Sample material is recorded as cDNA or gDNA derived from T cells, B-cell-depleted T cells, or PBMCs.

There are 12 residues in the CDR3. V dropped 12 bases and J dropped 6 bases, with 16 bases sitting between them. Per germline, CDR1 KGHDR and CDR2 SFDVKD. As handled by the study authors: From reference gene primer amplification, estimates of nucleated cell counts were derived. Profiling relied on immunoSEQ multiplex PCR, and the TCRdb table lists in-frame clones only, not all of them. The DNA was the basis for D and trimming; V, J and clone size are from that table. The data show 160,000 or so clones, approximately 82% seen once. This TCR came from an older man who had recovered from COVID-19. Sequencing was performed on peripheral blood. The rearrangement links TRBV24-1 to TRBJ1-2, with a possible D match to TRBD1 (5 bases). The CDR3 is CAAPSPGDGYTF. CDR3 coding DNA: TGTGCCGCGCCCTCCCCGGGGGATGGCTACACCTTC.